Described below is a single TCR beta chain sequence and its context. The target antigen is unknown. This sample stems from a study of cytomegalovirus exposure and HLA in healthy donors. Germline CDR1 reads MDHEN; CDR2 reads SYDVKM. The V gene end was trimmed by 5 bases and the J gene end by 4 bases; junction bases not matched to a gene: 11. This CDR3 comprises 17 residues. Study-wide points: CMV antigen specificity was confirmed in vitro for a few CMV-associated chains. It was found in a later analysis that first-cohort TCR clusters tended to co-occur in the approximately 120 validation repertoires. Cytomegalovirus association was assigned to approximately 180 TCR beta chains.

Clones were sequenced by immunoSEQ multiplex PCR, and TCRdb holds only the in-frame ones, with some missing. The sample has 120,000 or so clones; approximately 90% are singletons. The donors were members of the approximately 120-subject validation cohort (separate from the approximately 670-subject first cohort). The sequence was obtained from a woman aged 18-35 years in good health and CMV-seronegative. The material sequenced was PBMCs. This chain uses TRBV28 with TRBJ1-4; 9 bases fit TRBD1. The CDR3: CASSPPIRQGGNEKLFF. CDR3 nucleotide sequence: TGTGCCAGCAGTCCTCCAATCCGACAGGGGGGTAATGAAAAACTGTTTTTT.